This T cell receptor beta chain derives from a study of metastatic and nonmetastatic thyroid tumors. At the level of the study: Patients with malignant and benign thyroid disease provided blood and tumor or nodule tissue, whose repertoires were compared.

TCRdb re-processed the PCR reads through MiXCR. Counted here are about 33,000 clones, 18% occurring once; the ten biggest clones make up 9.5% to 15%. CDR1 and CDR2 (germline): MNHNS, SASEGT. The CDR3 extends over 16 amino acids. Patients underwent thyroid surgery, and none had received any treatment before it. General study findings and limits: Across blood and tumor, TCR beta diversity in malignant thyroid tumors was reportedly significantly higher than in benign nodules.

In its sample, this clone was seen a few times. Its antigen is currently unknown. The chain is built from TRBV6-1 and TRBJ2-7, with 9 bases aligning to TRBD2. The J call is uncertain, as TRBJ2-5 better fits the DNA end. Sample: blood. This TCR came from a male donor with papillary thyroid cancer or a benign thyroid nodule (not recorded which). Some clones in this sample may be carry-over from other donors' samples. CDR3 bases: TGTGCCAGCATCCCGACTAGCGGTGGGGCGTATGAGACCCAGTACTTC. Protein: CASIPTSGGAYETQYF.